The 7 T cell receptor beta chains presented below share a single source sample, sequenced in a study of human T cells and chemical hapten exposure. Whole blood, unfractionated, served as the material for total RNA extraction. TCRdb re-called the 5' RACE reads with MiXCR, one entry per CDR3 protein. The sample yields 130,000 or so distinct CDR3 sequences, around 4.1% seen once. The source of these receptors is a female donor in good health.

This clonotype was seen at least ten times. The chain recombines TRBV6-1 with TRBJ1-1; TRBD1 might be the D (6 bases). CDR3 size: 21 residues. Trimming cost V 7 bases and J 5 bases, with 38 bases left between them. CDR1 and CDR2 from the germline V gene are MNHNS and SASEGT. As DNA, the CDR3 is TGTGCCAGCATCCTGAATCGGGACAACGCACCTCTACCCCAAGGTGGGACTGAAGCTTTCTTT. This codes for CASILNRDNAPLPQGGTEAFF.

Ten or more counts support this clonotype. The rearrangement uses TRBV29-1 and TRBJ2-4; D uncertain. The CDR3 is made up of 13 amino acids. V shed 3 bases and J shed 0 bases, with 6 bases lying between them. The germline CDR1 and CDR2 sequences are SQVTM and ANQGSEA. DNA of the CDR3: TGCAGCGTTGACAGACTAGCCAAAAACATTCAGTACTTC. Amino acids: CSVDRLAKNIQYF.

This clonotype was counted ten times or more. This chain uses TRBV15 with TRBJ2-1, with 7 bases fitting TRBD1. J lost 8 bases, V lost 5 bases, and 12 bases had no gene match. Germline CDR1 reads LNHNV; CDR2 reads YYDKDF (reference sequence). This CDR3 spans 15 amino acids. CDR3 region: CATSRRQGLTHEQFF. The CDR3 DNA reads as TGTGCCACCAGCCGCCGACAGGGTTTAACCCATGAGCAGTTCTTC.

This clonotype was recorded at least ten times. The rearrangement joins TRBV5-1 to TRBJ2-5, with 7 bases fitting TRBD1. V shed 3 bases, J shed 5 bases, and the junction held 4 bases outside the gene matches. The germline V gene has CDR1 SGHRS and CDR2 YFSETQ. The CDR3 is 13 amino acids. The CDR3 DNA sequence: TGCGCCAGCAGCTCACAGGGACAGGAGACCCAGTACTTC. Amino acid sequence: CASSSQGQETQYF.

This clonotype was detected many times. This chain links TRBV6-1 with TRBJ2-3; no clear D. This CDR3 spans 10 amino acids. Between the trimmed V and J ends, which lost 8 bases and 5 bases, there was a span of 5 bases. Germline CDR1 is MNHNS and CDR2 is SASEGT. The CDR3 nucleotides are TGTGCCAGCGGTCAAGATACGCAGTATTTT. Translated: CASGQDTQYF.

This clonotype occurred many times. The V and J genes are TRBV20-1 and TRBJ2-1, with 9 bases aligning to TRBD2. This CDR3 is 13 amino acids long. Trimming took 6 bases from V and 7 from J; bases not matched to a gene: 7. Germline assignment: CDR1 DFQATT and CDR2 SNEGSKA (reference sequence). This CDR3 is CSAFSGGDNEQFF. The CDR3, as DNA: TGCAGTGCCTTTAGCGGGGGTGATAATGAGCAGTTCTTC.

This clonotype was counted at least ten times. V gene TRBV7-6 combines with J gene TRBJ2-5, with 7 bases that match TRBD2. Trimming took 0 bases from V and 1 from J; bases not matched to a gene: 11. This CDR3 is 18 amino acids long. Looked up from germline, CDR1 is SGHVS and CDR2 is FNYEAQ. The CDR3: CASSLALGTNTLQETQYF. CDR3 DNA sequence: TGTGCCAGCAGCTTAGCGTTGGGGACTAATACCCTCCAAGAGACCCAGTACTTC.